The clone carrying this TCR beta chain was seen only a few times. Its cognate antigen is unknown. The CDR3 runs 15 residues. Germline V gene sequence: CDR1 SGHRS, CDR2 YFSETQ. V lost 0 bases to trimming and J lost 4 bases, with 13 bases between them. Conversion of TCR transcripts into cDNA relied on 5'RACE template switching, which added a universal primer site and UMIs. MiXCR, applied by TCRdb to the 5' RACE reads, yields one record per CDR3 protein. The table includes around 340,000 distinct CDR3 sequences, around 13% detected once. This entry is derived from a study of T cells after yellow fever vaccination. Regarding the study as a whole: Reappearance after the booster was seen for most primary-vaccination clones, at about 95% CD4 and more than 80% CD8.

This sequence joins TRBV5-1 and TRBJ1-1; TRBD1 might be the D (6 bases). This specimen was CD4+ T cells sorted from PBMCs, taken 15 days after the yellow fever booster vaccination. The clonotype comes from a man between 18 and 29 years old who received the YFV17D yellow fever vaccine. Written as DNA, the CDR3 is TGCGCCAGCAGCTTGGATACAGGGCTGGGCACTGAAGCTTTCTTT. It codes for CASSLDTGLGTEAFF. Together with reference TRBV5-1 and TRBJ1-1, the CDR3 gives the full variable domain: KAGVTQTPRYLIKTRGQQVTLSCSPISGHRSVSWYQQTPGQGLQFLFEYFSETQRNKGNFPGRFSGRQFSNSRSEMNVSTLELGDSALYLCASSLDTGLGTEAFFGQGTRLTVV.